The 26 T cell receptor beta chains below come from one sample, sequenced in a study of T cell changes during pregnancy in multiple sclerosis. Clones were read by immunoSEQ multiplex PCR, and TCRdb kept only the in-frame ones, dropping some. The sample contains approximately 28,000 clones, roughly 89% of which appear only once. The sequences come from CD8+ T cells from peripheral blood mononuclear cells, collected in the second trimester of pregnancy. The receptors derive from a female donor with multiple sclerosis, enrolled in a pregnancy study.

CDR3 loop: CASSLGFGGTDTQYF. The CDR3 DNA sequence: TGCGCCAGCAGCTTGGGTTTCGGGGGCACAGATACGCAGTATTTT. This chain joins TRBV5-1 and TRBJ2-3; perhaps TRBD2 as D (5 bases). Germline CDR1 reads SGHRS; CDR2 reads YFSETQ. V was cut by 0 bases and J by 1 base, with 9 bases left in between. There are 15 residues in the CDR3.

This clone appeared once. The genes are TRBV7-2 and TRBJ2-3, with 10 bases lining up with TRBD2. CDR1 SGHTA and CDR2 FQGNSA come from the germline V gene. The CDR3 totals 15 residues. Trimming at V came to 6 bases and at J to 4 bases, leaving 7 bases not matched to a gene. CDR3 amino acids: CASRSSSGSADTQYF. The CDR3 bases are TGTGCCAGCAGATCGTCTAGCGGGAGTGCAGATACGCAGTATTTT. The entire variable domain, with the rest obtained from reference TRBV7-2 and TRBJ2-3, is as follows: GAGVSQSPSNKVTEKGKDVELRCDPISGHTALYWYRQSLGQGLEFLIYFQGNSAPDKSGLPSDRFSAERTGGSVSTLTIQRTQQEDSAVYLCASRSSSGSADTQYFGPGTRLTVL.

The chain carries TRBV2 and TRBJ2-1, with 8 bases aligning to TRBD1. Germline V CDR1 and CDR2: SNHLY, FYNNEI. V lost 8 bases, J lost 6 bases, and 15 bases stayed unmatched. CDR3 length: 16 amino acids. CDR3 sequence (DNA): TGTGCCAGCGGAGTTTCCGGACAGGGCGGTGTCAATGAGCAGTTCTTC. Translation gives CASGVSGQGGVNEQFF.

The CDR3 region has the DNA TGTGCCAGCAGCCCGACCGCAGCGGGAGGGCCGCTATACGCGCAGTATTTT. Protein: CASSPTAAGGPLYAQYF. The chain uses TRBV16 and TRBJ2-3; 10 bases are a match to TRBD2. The germline gives CDR1 KGHSY, CDR2 FQNENV. V shed 4 bases and J 10 bases; nucleotides not matched to a gene: 17. The CDR3 sequence is 17 residues long.

This chain connects TRBV7-9 to TRBJ2-4, with 11 bases matching TRBD1. Germline V gene data show CDR1 as SEHNR and CDR2 as FQNEAQ (reference sequence). The CDR3 has 15 residues. The ends lost 4 bases at V and 3 bases at J; junction bases unmatched: 2. DNA for the CDR3: TGTGCCAGCAGCTGGACAGGGGGCTTCAAAAACATTCAGTACTTC. The encoded protein is CASSWTGGFKNIQYF.

This clone was observed a single time. V gene TRBV19 combines with J gene TRBJ1-1; D is unresolved. This CDR3 is 14 amino acids long. Trimming shortened V by 3 bases and J by 2 bases, and 10 bases separated the two germline ends. CDR1 LNHDA and CDR2 SQIVND come from the germline V gene (reference sequence). The CDR3 spells CASSIWHTNTEAFF. In nucleotides, the CDR3 is TGTGCCAGTAGTATTTGGCACACCAACACTGAAGCTTTCTTT.

The chain links TRBV7-6 to TRBJ2-1; no firm D call. Trimming took 3 bases from V and 8 from J, leaving 17 bases between them. This CDR3 has 15 residues. Per the germline V gene, CDR1 is SGHVS and CDR2 is FNYEAQ. The CDR3 nucleotides are TGTGCCAGCAGCTTCCTTGGTCTCGCGTCGGATGAGCAGTTCTTC. Translating it yields CASSFLGLASDEQFF.

This chain connects TRBV19 to TRBJ1-1; the D gene is possibly TRBD1 (6 bases). V dropped 3 bases and J dropped 7 bases, with 15 bases sitting between them. The CDR3 extends over 14 amino acids. In germline, CDR1 is LNHDA, CDR2 SQIVND (reference sequence). The CDR3 is CASSIAQGTYEAFF. CDR3 DNA sequence: TGTGCCAGTAGTATCGCACAGGGAACGTATGAAGCTTTCTTT.

The table lists this clone with a count of one. The junction differs from germline at one of its ends, possibly a read error. The chain couples TRBV7-7 to TRBJ2-1, with D possibly being TRBD1 (5 bases). CDR1 and CDR2 (germline): SSHAT, FNYEAQ (reference sequence). The CDR3 consists of 13 residues. CDR3 DNA sequence: TGTGCTAGCAGCTTAGACTTGGGGCGGGAGCAGTTCTTC. Residues: CASSLDLGREQFF.

The rearrangement uses TRBV10-3 and TRBJ2-7, with TRBD2 matching over 9 bases. CDR3 length: 16 amino acids. Trimming at V came to 0 bases and at J to 4 bases, leaving 7 bases not matched to a gene. CDR1 and CDR2 from the germline V gene are ENHRY and SYGVKD. The chain's CDR3 is CAISESGSGRRYEQYF. CDR3 bases: TGTGCCATCAGTGAGTCTGGGAGCGGGAGGCGGTACGAGCAGTACTTC.

V is TRBV4-1 and J is TRBJ2-7; 11 bases align to TRBD2. The V segment lost 0 bases and the J segment 0 bases; nucleotides outside the gene matches: 4. The CDR3 is made up of 17 amino acids. Germline V gives CDR1 MGHRA, CDR2 YSYEKL. CDR3 protein: CASSQESSGRSSYEQYF. The CDR3 DNA reads as TGCGCCAGCAGCCAAGAGTCTAGCGGGAGGTCCTCCTACGAGCAGTACTTC.

The chain uses TRBV2 and TRBJ1-4; D gene unclear. With 6 bases removed from V and 1 base from J, the gap between germline ends came to 18 bases. CDR1 and CDR2 (germline): SNHLY, FYNNEI. The CDR3 is 17 amino acids. The CDR3, as DNA: TGTGCCAGCAGGTCAAGACTTCACCCGGGAACTAATGAAAAACTGTTTTTT. Amino acid sequence: CASRSRLHPGTNEKLFF.

The chain couples TRBV21-1 to TRBJ2-1; the D segment call TRBD2 is taken from the table without a DNA check. TRBV21-1 is deemed a pseudogene. CDR3 size: 16 residues. The CDR3 DNA follows: TGTGCCAGCACCGAAGGACTAGCGGGAGGGCCTGGAGAGCAGTTCTTC. Translated, it gives CASTEGLAGGPGEQFF.

The rearrangement joins TRBV9 to TRBJ2-3, with 12 bases aligning to TRBD2. Trimming removed 3 bases from V and 3 bases from J; junction bases left unmatched: 2. Germline CDR1 reads SGDLS; CDR2 reads YYNGEE. The CDR3 consists of 15 residues. CDR3 DNA: TGTGCCAGCAGCGCTAGCGGGAGGGTAACAGATACGCAGTATTTT. It is translated as CASSASGRVTDTQYF.

The J gene is TRBJ2-1, the V gene TRBV6-6, with 12 bases that match TRBD2. This CDR3 spans 16 amino acids. V dropped 4 bases and J dropped 7; count of bases not matched to a gene: 8. Germline V gene lookup returns CDR1 MNHNY and CDR2 SVGAGI (reference sequence). The CDR3 region is CASSSLAGGPSNEQFF. DNA for the CDR3: TGTGCCAGCAGTTCCCTAGCGGGAGGGCCGTCGAATGAGCAGTTCTTC.

The chain recombines TRBV2 with TRBJ2-1; 13 bases agree with TRBD2. Germline V gene data show CDR1 as SNHLY and CDR2 as FYNNEI. This CDR3 comprises 16 residues. The J segment lost 8 bases and the V segment lost 6 bases, leaving 10 bases of the junction unmatched. CDR3 nucleotide sequence: TGTGCCAGCAGCCAACGGACTAGCGGGAGTGGGGATGAGCAGTTCTTC. Translated: CASSQRTSGSGDEQFF.

This clone has a single count. The chain links TRBV7-2 to TRBJ1-5; D is possibly TRBD1 (5 bases). V lost 1 base and J lost 4, with 20 bases in between. Germline lookup yields CDR1 SGHTA and CDR2 FQGNSA. The length of the CDR3 is 18 residues. DNA for the CDR3: TGTGCCAGCAGCTTAGGGGAGTGGGGTTCTGGGGGGAATCAGCCCCAGCATTTT. Its translation: CASSLGEWGSGGNQPQHF.

This chain links TRBV13 with TRBJ2-7; tentatively, D is TRBD1 (6 bases). Germline V CDR1 and CDR2: PRHDT, FYEKMQ (reference sequence). The CDR3 is 14 amino acids. V was trimmed by 5 bases and J by 6 bases, leaving 17 bases between them. CDR3 residues: CASSILLGQTEQYF. Written as DNA, the CDR3 is TGTGCCAGCAGCATCTTACTAGGACAGACCGAGCAGTACTTC.

The rearrangement uses TRBV2 and TRBJ2-1, with TRBD2 identical over 8 bases. Per germline, CDR1 SNHLY and CDR2 FYNNEI. V lost 6 bases and J lost 9; bases outside the gene matches: 7. CDR3 size: 13 residues. The DNA for the CDR3 is TGTGCCAGCAGCGCTCTAGCGGGCGGTGAGCAGTTCTTC. Its translation is CASSALAGGEQFF.

The chain has TRBV6-5 and TRBJ2-7; tentatively, D is TRBD2 (6 bases). Germline loops: CDR1 MNHEY, CDR2 SVGAGI. V dropped 6 bases and J dropped 6 bases, with 9 bases sitting between them. CDR3 size: 11 residues. The CDR3 sequence is CASRRGGEQYF. As DNA, the CDR3 is TGTGCCAGCAGGAGGGGAGGCGAGCAGTACTTC.

This rearrangement joins TRBV30 to TRBJ2-7; D possibly corresponds to TRBD1 (6 bases). With 5 bases removed from V and 0 bases from J, the gap between germline ends came to 14 bases. The CDR3 spans 14 residues. CDR1 is GTSNPN, CDR2 SVGIG, per germline (reference sequence). This CDR3 is CAWHSLGGSYEQYF. CDR3 DNA: TGTGCCTGGCATTCTCTAGGGGGCTCCTACGAGCAGTACTTC.

The chain recombines TRBV6-6 with TRBJ2-1; a weak D match, TRBD1 (5 bases). The V end was cut by 5 bases, the J end by 8 bases, with 10 bases between. In germline, CDR1 is MNHNY, CDR2 SVGAGI (reference sequence). The CDR3 has 12 amino acids. The CDR3 sequence is CASSRGMDEQFF. DNA for the CDR3: TGTGCCAGCAGTAGGGGTATGGATGAGCAGTTCTTC.

The genes are TRBV28 and TRBJ1-5, with 9 bases that match TRBD1. Germline CDR1 MDHEN, CDR2 SYDVKM. CDR3 length: 17 residues. V trimming: 5 bases; J trimming: 6 bases; junction bases outside the gene matches: 14. In DNA, the CDR3 is TGTGCCAGCAGTCCAACCGGACAGGGGAGGAGTGGTCAGCCCCAGCATTTT. Translation: CASSPTGQGRSGQPQHF.

In this sample, this clone turned up a few times. J is TRBJ2-7 and V is TRBV6-1; 12 nucleotides line up with TRBD2. V shed 2 bases, J shed 1 base, and the junction held 0 bases outside the gene matches. This CDR3 spans 15 amino acids. In germline, CDR1 is MNHNS, CDR2 SASEGT. CDR3 in DNA: TGTGCCAGCAGTGAACTAGCGGGAGGGTCCTACGAGCAGTACTTC. It translates to CASSELAGGSYEQYF.

This clone was picked up one time. The chain joins TRBV2 to TRBJ1-3; D possibly corresponds to TRBD1 (5 bases). Germline assignment: CDR1 SNHLY and CDR2 FYNNEI. Trimming shortened V by 6 bases and J by 0 bases, and 12 bases separated the two germline ends. The CDR3 spans 15 residues. DNA of the CDR3: TGTGCCAGCAGAACCGACAGCAGCTCTGGAAACACCATATATTTT. It translates to CASRTDSSSGNTIYF.

The rearrangement links TRBV11-2 to TRBJ1-1; D not certain. Trimming removed 1 base from V and 6 bases from J, with 12 bases in between. Germline V gene data show CDR1 as SGHAT and CDR2 as FQNNGV. The CDR3 is 14 residues long. Here the CDR3 reads CASSLVAVLPEAFF. The CDR3 nucleotides read TGTGCCAGCAGCTTAGTGGCCGTTTTACCTGAAGCTTTCTTT.